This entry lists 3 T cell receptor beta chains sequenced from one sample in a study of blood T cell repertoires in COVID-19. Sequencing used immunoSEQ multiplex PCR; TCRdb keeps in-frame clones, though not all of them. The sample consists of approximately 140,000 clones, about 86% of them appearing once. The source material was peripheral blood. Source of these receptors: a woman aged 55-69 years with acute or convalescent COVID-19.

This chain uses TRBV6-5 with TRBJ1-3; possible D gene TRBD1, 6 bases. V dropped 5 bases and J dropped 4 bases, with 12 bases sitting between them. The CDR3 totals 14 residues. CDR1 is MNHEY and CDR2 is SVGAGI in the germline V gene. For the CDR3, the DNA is TGTGCCAGCAGTCGGGGGGGCCGGGGAAACACCATATATTTT. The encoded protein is CASSRGGRGNTIYF.

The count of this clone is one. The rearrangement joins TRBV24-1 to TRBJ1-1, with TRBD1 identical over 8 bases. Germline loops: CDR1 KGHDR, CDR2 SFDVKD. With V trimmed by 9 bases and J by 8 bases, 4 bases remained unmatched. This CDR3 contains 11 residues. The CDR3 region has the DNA TGTGCCACCCGACAGGGGTCGGAAGCTTTCTTT. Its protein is CATRQGSEAFF.

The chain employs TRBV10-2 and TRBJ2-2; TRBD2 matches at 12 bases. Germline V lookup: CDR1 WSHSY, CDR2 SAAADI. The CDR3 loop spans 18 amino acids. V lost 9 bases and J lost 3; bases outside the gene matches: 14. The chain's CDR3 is CASLPRLAGAPDTGELFF. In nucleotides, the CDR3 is TGCGCCAGTCTTCCCCGACTAGCGGGGGCCCCGGACACCGGGGAGCTGTTTTTT.